These 18 T cell receptor beta chains were all obtained from the same sample, sequenced in a study of cytomegalovirus exposure and HLA in healthy donors. The PCR ran on 60 Vbeta and 13 Jbeta primers. TCRdb's copy holds only in-frame clones and misses some; the assay was immunoSEQ multiplex PCR. The profile shows about 140,000 clones, roughly 73% of them singletons. Sequenced input: PBMCs. These receptors came from a male donor in good health and CMV-seronegative.

This chain connects TRBV9 to TRBJ2-3; no clear D. V lost 4 bases and J 4 bases, leaving 13 bases between the germline ends. The CDR3 length is 14 residues. The germline V gene has CDR1 SGDLS and CDR2 YYNGEE. Written as DNA, the CDR3 is TGTGCCAGCAGCTCCGGTAGCCCCCCAGATACGCAGTATTTT. Encoded protein: CASSSGSPPDTQYF.

The chain recombines TRBV2 with TRBJ1-1; 7 bases fit TRBD1. Germline CDR1 and CDR2: SNHLY and FYNNEI. J was trimmed by 8 bases and V by 5 bases; bases with no gene match: 5. The CDR3 loop spans 12 amino acids. CDR3 nucleotides: TGTGCCAGCAGTCGGGACAGAGGGGAAGCTTTCTTT. Its translation: CASSRDRGEAFF. The whole variable domain, filled in from reference TRBV2 and TRBJ1-1, reads EPEVTQTPSHQVTQMGQEVILRCVPISNHLYFYWYRQILGQKVEFLVSFYNNEISEKSEIFDDQFSVERPDGSNFTLKIRSTKLEDSAMYFCASSRDRGEAFFGQGTRLTVV.

The rearrangement joins TRBV4-2 to TRBJ2-3, with D maybe TRBD2 (6 bases). V was pared by 1 base and J by 6 bases, with 17 bases between. The length of the CDR3 is 16 residues. Germline loops: CDR1 LGHNA, CDR2 YNFKEQ. Written as DNA, the CDR3 is TGTGCCAGCAGCCAAGGGGATGACCGGGGGACGGATACGCAGTATTTT. It specifies CASSQGDDRGTDTQYF.

The CDR3 DNA reads TGTGCCAGCAGCCCCCCGGGGTTCCAAGAGACCCAGTACTTC. This gives the protein CASSPPGFQETQYF. The chain links TRBV7-9 to TRBJ2-5, with D tentatively TRBD2 (5 bases). Germline CDR1 is SEHNR and CDR2 is FQNEAQ (reference sequence). The V and J ends lost 5 bases and 1 base respectively, with 11 bases between them. CDR3 length equals 14 residues.

The chain joins TRBV20-1 to TRBJ1-1, with a tentative D call TRBD1 (6 bases). Germline assignment: CDR1 DFQATT and CDR2 SNEGSKA (reference sequence). The CDR3 runs 11 residues. The ends were cut back, 6 bases at V and 6 bases at J, with 11 bases in the middle. The CDR3 loop reads CSAPGVPEAFF. The CDR3 coding sequence is TGCAGTGCCCCAGGGGTCCCTGAAGCTTTCTTT.

The genes are TRBV5-1 and TRBJ2-7, with 12 nucleotides matching TRBD2. Trimming at V came to 4 bases and at J to 7 bases, leaving 9 bases not matched to a gene. Germline V gene data show CDR1 as SGHRS and CDR2 as YFSETQ. The CDR3 is 15 residues long. As DNA, the CDR3 is TGCGCCAGCAGCCTAGGACTAGCGGGGACCCCAGAGCAGTACTTC. Residues: CASSLGLAGTPEQYF.

Comment on this clone: Germline and junction disagree at one end, which may indicate a read error. This rearrangement joins TRBV6-5 to TRBJ1-1; tentative D call: TRBD1 (6 bases). CDR1 and CDR2 (germline): MNHEY, SVGAGI. This CDR3 is 16 amino acids long. The CDR3 region is CTSSYSRAGENTEAFF. The CDR3 nucleotides are TGTACCAGCAGTTACTCGAGGGCAGGGGAGAACACTGAAGCTTTCTTT.

V usage is TRBV5-4 and J usage is TRBJ2-5, with 7 bases that match TRBD2. The J call may be faulty, since TRBJ2-7 better matches the DNA end. This CDR3 has 15 residues. Germline V gene lookup returns CDR1 SGHNT and CDR2 YYREEE (reference sequence). CDR3 region: CASSPGGGVGYEQYF. The CDR3 DNA is TGTGCCAGCAGCCCCGGGGGAGGGGTAGGCTACGAGCAGTACTTC.

The chain is built from TRBV30 and TRBJ2-5, with 14 positions matching TRBD2. Losses at the gene ends were 7 bases for V and 5 bases for J; bases not matched to a gene: 12. This CDR3 spans 16 amino acids. Germline V gives CDR1 GTSNPN, CDR2 SVGIG (reference sequence). CDR3 loop: CASTTSGGARMETQYF. DNA of the CDR3: TGTGCCTCAACGACTAGCGGGGGGGCCAGGATGGAGACCCAGTACTTC.

The genes are TRBV11-3 and TRBJ1-1; the match to TRBD1 covers 7 bases. Trimming took 3 bases from V and 9 from J; bases not matched to a gene: 1. The CDR3 sequence is 11 residues long. Germline V gene sequence: CDR1 SGHNT, CDR2 YENEEA. The CDR3: CASSFRGKAFF. The CDR3 DNA reads as TGTGCCAGCAGCTTCAGGGGGAAAGCTTTCTTT.

This chain links TRBV30 with TRBJ2-7; 10 bases map to TRBD1. The V gene end was trimmed by 1 base and the J gene end by 5 bases; junction bases not matched to a gene: 5. CDR1 and CDR2 (germline): GTSNPN, SVGIG (reference sequence). The CDR3 has 14 residues. Here the CDR3 reads CAWSGTGGGNEQYF. In DNA, the CDR3 is TGTGCCTGGAGTGGGACAGGGGGAGGGAACGAGCAGTACTTC.

This clone was detected only once. The chain recombines TRBV2 with TRBJ2-1, with D possibly being TRBD2 (5 bases). Trimming shortened V by 7 bases and J by 2 bases, and 12 bases separated the two germline ends. Looked up from germline, CDR1 is SNHLY and CDR2 is FYNNEI. The CDR3 loop spans 14 amino acids. The CDR3 coding sequence is TGTGCCAGCAATAACGGGGAAGCCTACAATGAGCAGTTCTTC. The encoded protein is CASNNGEAYNEQFF. Using reference TRBV2 and TRBJ2-1 for the parts outside the CDR3, the full variable domain is EPEVTQTPSHQVTQMGQEVILRCVPISNHLYFYWYRQILGQKVEFLVSFYNNEISEKSEIFDDQFSVERPDGSNFTLKIRSTKLEDSAMYFCASNNGEAYNEQFFGPGTRLTVL.

The chain links TRBV2 to TRBJ1-4, with D perhaps matching TRBD1 (5 bases). Germline V gene sequence: CDR1 SNHLY, CDR2 FYNNEI. The V end lost 4 bases, the J end lost 5 bases, and 11 bases lay between the germline ends. CDR3 length: 14 amino acids. CDR3 region: CASSAGGYNEKLFF. The CDR3 coding sequence is TGTGCCAGCAGTGCGGGGGGATACAATGAAAAACTGTTTTTT.

The V and J genes are TRBV7-2 and TRBJ1-1; D may be TRBD1 (5 bases). Germline V lookup: CDR1 SGHTA, CDR2 FQGNSA. The V and J ends lost 6 bases and 3 bases respectively, with 17 bases between them. The CDR3 contains 15 residues. CDR3 DNA: TGTGCCAGCAGACCGGTGGGGCAGGGCTACACTGAAGCTTTCTTT. Its protein is CASRPVGQGYTEAFF.

The CDR3 coding sequence is TGTGCCAGCAGGGTTGGGACAGGCGGAGAGCAGTACTTC. Translation: CASRVGTGGEQYF. The gene calls are TRBV2 and TRBJ2-7, with TRBD1 matching over 8 bases. This CDR3 is built from 13 residues. With V trimmed by 6 bases and J by 7 bases, 8 bases remained unmatched. Germline V gene sequence: CDR1 SNHLY, CDR2 FYNNEI.

The J gene is TRBJ1-2, the V gene TRBV29-1; 11 nucleotides match TRBD1. Germline loops: CDR1 SQVTM, CDR2 ANQGSEA. Trimming cost V 2 bases and J 4 bases; bases outside gene matches: 6. This CDR3 contains 15 residues. The chain's CDR3 is CSVESPGQGGYGYTF. CDR3 sequence (DNA): TGCAGCGTTGAATCCCCGGGACAGGGGGGCTATGGCTACACCTTC.

V is TRBV4-3 and J is TRBJ1-6; TRBD1 might be the D (6 bases). V was trimmed by 2 bases and J by 10 bases, leaving 15 bases between them. The CDR3 is 15 amino acids. The V gene's germline CDR1 is LGHNA and CDR2 YSLEER. CDR3 sequence (DNA): TGCGCCAGCAGCCAATTGCCCAGGGGACGATCACCCCTCCACTTT. Encoded protein: CASSQLPRGRSPLHF.

This rearrangement joins TRBV11-2 to TRBJ1-3; D unclear. The V gene lost 1 base and the J gene lost 7 bases, with 11 bases spanning the gap. The germline V gene has CDR1 SGHAT and CDR2 FQNNGV. There are 14 residues in the CDR3. CDR3 protein: CASSLVVPGNTIYF. CDR3 coding DNA: TGTGCCAGCAGCTTAGTTGTCCCAGGCAACACCATATATTTT.